What follows are 7 T cell receptor beta chains derived from one specimen sequenced in a study of blood T cells in healthy people across ages. Using a J-beta primer mix together with a sample-barcoded 5' primer, a second PCR was run for about 6 to 11 cycles. TCRdb re-called the 5' RACE reads with MiXCR, one entry per CDR3 protein. The data contain over 1,500,000 distinct CDR3 sequences, about two fifths of them singletons. Sequenced sample: blood. These receptors originate from a human donor in good health.

This chain joins TRBV6-5 and TRBJ2-7, with D maybe TRBD1 (6 bases). The V end was cut by 5 bases, the J end by 2 bases, with 13 bases between. CDR1 is MNHEY and CDR2 is SVGAGI in the germline V gene. The CDR3 totals 14 residues. The CDR3 reads CASSTHRAPYEQYF. CDR3 coding DNA: TGTGCCAGCAGTACGCACAGGGCCCCCTACGAGCAGTACTTC.

This clonotype was found many times. The rearrangement joins TRBV7-8 to TRBJ2-3; the match to TRBD1 covers 9 bases. CDR3 length: 15 amino acids. V was pared by 6 bases and J by 1 base, with 5 bases of the junction left unmatched. Germline V gene lookup returns CDR1 SGHVS and CDR2 FQNEAQ. CDR3 sequence (DNA): TGTGCCAGCAGTCCCAGGACAGGGGGCACAGATACGCAGTATTTT. Its protein product is CASSPRTGGTDTQYF. The variable domain in full, completed from reference TRBV7-8 and TRBJ2-3, reads GAGVSQSPRYKVAKRGQDVALRCDPISGHVSLFWYQQALGQGPEFLTYFQNEAQLDKSGLPSDRFFAERPEGSVSTLKIQRTQQEDSAVYLCASSPRTGGTDTQYFGPGTRLTVL.

CDR3 bases: TGCGCCAGCAGCCAAGAAGCCGGGCAGACCCAGTACTTC. As protein: CASSQEAGQTQYF. The gene calls are TRBV4-3 and TRBJ2-5; D unclear. The V and J ends lost 0 bases and 6 bases respectively, with 8 bases between them. The CDR3 spans 13 residues. Germline CDR1 and CDR2: LGHNA and YSLEER.

This clonotype was detected a few times. The V and J genes are TRBV3-1 and TRBJ2-7; 7 bases line up with TRBD1. Germline CDR1 LGHDT, CDR2 YNNKEL (reference sequence). J gave up 7 bases and V 4 bases, and 13 bases lay outside the gene matches. This CDR3 contains 15 residues. The CDR3 protein is CASSREVQGIWEQYF. CDR3 coding DNA: TGTGCCAGCAGCCGAGAGGTACAGGGGATATGGGAGCAGTACTTC.

This sequence joins TRBV11-3 and TRBJ2-4, with TRBD2 identical over 8 bases. The CDR3 spans 14 residues. V was pared by 5 bases and J by 13 bases, with 13 bases of the junction left unmatched. Germline CDR1 and CDR2: SGHNT and YENEEA. The CDR3 is CASSPRERGLKQYF. For the CDR3, the DNA is TGTGCCAGCAGCCCTAGAGAGCGGGGGTTAAAGCAGTACTTC.

The sample holds a few counts of this clonotype. The rearrangement links TRBV29-1 to TRBJ2-5; D is ambiguous. Germline V CDR1 and CDR2: SQVTM, ANQGSEA. The V and J ends lost 3 bases and 5 bases respectively, with 16 bases between them. The CDR3 sequence is 14 residues long. The CDR3 bases are TGCAGCGTTGAGGTTTGGCAGGACGGGGAGACCCAGTACTTC. Amino acids: CSVEVWQDGETQYF.

On this clonotype itself: Because the CDR3's place on the DNA is in doubt, the DNA is left out and the CDR3 is given as listed by TCRdb. The chain joins TRBV12-3 or TRBV12-4 to TRBJ2-1; the table's TRBD1 call for D was not verified on the DNA. With termini counted, the CDR3 has 23 amino acids. CDR3 region: CASSLAVGYGYTFGSGTLNEQFF.